This T cell receptor beta chain was found in a study of blood T cell repertoires in COVID-19. Study-level background: Sample material is recorded as cDNA or gDNA derived from T cells, B-cell-depleted T cells, or PBMCs.

The length of the CDR3 is 12 residues. Deletions cut 5 bases from V and 2 bases from J, with 7 bases between. CDR1 is SEHNR and CDR2 is FQNEAQ in the germline V gene (reference sequence). The protocol was immunoSEQ multiplex PCR, while the TCRdb copy is restricted to in-frame clones and leaves out a portion. The sample carries 350,000 or so clones, approximately 89% recorded once. This TCR was recovered from a woman aged 25 to 39 with COVID-19, enrolled during active disease. The gene calls are TRBV7-9 and TRBJ2-7; D unresolved. The source material was peripheral blood. CDR3 in amino acids: CASSQVAYEQYF. The CDR3 DNA reads as TGTGCCAGCAGCCAGGTAGCCTACGAGCAGTACTTC.